The clone carrying this TCR beta chain was detected ten times or more. Its specificity is not known. This record comes from a study of Graves' ophthalmopathy and Graves' hyperthyroidism. Researchers took RNA transcripts and amplified TCR beta CDR3 regions from them. HTBI primers were employed in first-round RT-PCR, then a second-round multiplex PCR followed. TCRdb fed the multiplex PCR reads into MiXCR, producing one record per CDR3 protein. The sample records over a million distinct CDR3 sequences, about 40% being singletons. Orbital computed tomography and thyroid ultrasound, along with TRAb, serum thyroxine and clinical symptoms, underpinned diagnosis. Findings of the study overall: Blood also contained most of the expanded thyroid clonotypes above 0.001 frequency.

CDR3 size: 16 residues. Germline values: CDR1 SGHTA, CDR2 FQGTGA. The ends lost 4 bases at V and 7 bases at J; junction bases unmatched: 10. The chain employs TRBV7-3 and TRBJ1-5; 10 bases agree with TRBD1. This clonotype originated in an adult man with Graves' hyperthyroidism. The sequencing sample was made of peripheral blood or thyroid tissue (not recorded which). The CDR3 region is CASSSRDRGCRQPQHF. The CDR3 DNA follows: TGTGCCAGCAGCTCCCGGGACAGGGGTTGTAGACAGCCCCAGCATTTT. Variable domain in full (rest from reference TRBV7-3 and TRBJ1-5): GAGVSQTPSNKVTEKGKYVELRCDPISGHTALYWYRQSLGQGPEFLIYFQGTGAADDSGLPNDRFFAVRPEGSVSTLKIQRTERGDSAVYLCASSSRDRGCRQPQHFGDGTRLSIL.